The 30 T cell receptor beta chains presented below share a single source sample, sequenced in a study of naive CD8 T cells in extremely preterm neonates. Elective cesarean births at 37-41 weeks, without labor or membrane rupture, supplied the cord blood. This table comes from immunoSEQ multiplex PCR, and its TCRdb copy is limited to in-frame clones, with some not included. In the table there are about 7,300 clones, 80% to 95% of which are singletons. Input material: naive CD8+ T cells from cord blood. These receptors all stem from a newborn in good health.

V and J are TRBV5-1 and TRBJ2-1; a weak D match, TRBD1 (6 bases). V lost 7 bases, J lost 3 bases, and 11 bases lay in between. This CDR3 is built from 13 residues. The germline V gene encodes CDR1 SGHRS and CDR2 YFSETQ. Here the CDR3 reads CASHRDIYNEQFF. The CDR3 nucleotides read TGCGCCAGCCACAGGGACATCTACAATGAGCAGTTCTTC.

This chain connects TRBV27 to TRBJ1-6, with D possibly TRBD1 on 6 matching bases. V lost 1 base to trimming and J lost 7 bases, with 8 bases between them. The CDR3 extends over 14 amino acids. Germline loops: CDR1 MNHEY, CDR2 SMNVEV (reference sequence). CDR3 residues: CASSLLGANSPLHF. In DNA, the CDR3 is TGTGCCAGCAGTTTATTGGGGGCGAATTCACCCCTCCACTTT.

The V and J genes are TRBV11-2 and TRBJ2-7; 8 nucleotides match TRBD2. Trimming cost V 1 base and J 0 bases; bases outside gene matches: 2. Germline V CDR1 and CDR2: SGHAT, FQNNGV. CDR3 length: 15 amino acids. CDR3 in DNA: TGTGCCAGCAGCTTAGGGCGGGAGGTCTCCTACGAGCAGTACTTC. It specifies CASSLGREVSYEQYF.

The chain combines TRBV6-5 with TRBJ2-1, with 14 bases that match TRBD2. The V segment lost 2 bases and the J segment 6 bases; nucleotides outside the gene matches: 0. The CDR3 spans 15 residues. Germline V gives CDR1 MNHEY, CDR2 SVGAGI. The DNA of the CDR3 is TGTGCCAGCAGTTACGGGACTAGCGGGAGCAATGAGCAGTTCTTC. Translation gives CASSYGTSGSNEQFF.

The chain employs TRBV9 and TRBJ2-2; 10 bases are shared with TRBD2. Germline CDR1 is SGDLS and CDR2 is YYNGEE. The CDR3 has 13 amino acids. Germline trimming cut 1 base from V and 9 bases from J; bases unmatched to any gene: 0. The CDR3, as DNA: TGTGCCAGCAGCGTAACTAGCGGGAGGGAGCTGTTTTTT. Encoded protein: CASSVTSGRELFF.

The rearrangement uses TRBV4-3 and TRBJ2-1, with 9 bases aligning to TRBD2. Germline trimming cut 0 bases from V and 6 bases from J; bases unmatched to any gene: 3. The CDR3 consists of 15 residues. Germline V lookup: CDR1 LGHNA, CDR2 YSLEER. CDR3 in DNA: TGCGCCAGCAGCCAAGACCCGGGACTAGCCAATGAGCAGTTCTTC. Translating it yields CASSQDPGLANEQFF.

The chain combines TRBV11-2 with TRBJ2-7; maybe TRBD1 (5 bases). Germline V gene lookup returns CDR1 SGHAT and CDR2 FQNNGV. The V end was cut by 3 bases, the J end by 4 bases, with 7 bases between. The CDR3 has 12 amino acids. The CDR3 DNA is TGTGCCAGCAGCTTCACAGGTTACGAGCAGTACTTC. Translating it yields CASSFTGYEQYF.

The V call is TRBV5-1, the J call TRBJ2-5; 8 bases line up with TRBD2. The V and J ends lost 1 base and 4 bases, in that order; junction bases with no gene match: 9. The germline V gene encodes CDR1 SGHRS and CDR2 YFSETQ. This CDR3 comprises 16 residues. The CDR3 protein is CASSLIAGNGGETQYF. The CDR3 DNA is TGCGCCAGCAGCTTGATAGCGGGAAATGGGGGAGAGACCCAGTACTTC.

The genes are TRBV10-2 and TRBJ1-4; the D is unclear. There are 14 residues in the CDR3. V lost 8 bases and J lost 5, with 15 bases in between. From germline, CDR1 is WSHSY and CDR2 SAAADI. The CDR3 DNA sequence: TGCGCCAGCTCATACGGCGGGTACAATGAAAAACTGTTTTTT. Translating gives CASSYGGYNEKLFF.

This rearrangement joins TRBV7-9 to TRBJ2-7; TRBD1 matches at 8 bases. V shed 5 bases and J 5 bases; nucleotides not matched to a gene: 8. CDR1 and CDR2 from the germline V gene are SEHNR and FQNEAQ (reference sequence). The CDR3 has 14 residues. In nucleotides, the CDR3 is TGTGCCAGCAGCGCCCGCGCAGGGGGCCACGAGCAGTACTTC. Residues: CASSARAGGHEQYF.

The chain recombines TRBV15 with TRBJ1-4; TRBD1 matches at 8 bases. CDR3 length: 15 residues. Looked up from germline, CDR1 is LNHNV and CDR2 is YYDKDF (reference sequence). Losses at the gene ends were 5 bases for V and 7 bases for J; bases not matched to a gene: 9. CDR3 protein: CATSHLGQGGEKLFF. The CDR3 nucleotides are TGTGCCACCAGCCACCTAGGACAGGGAGGTGAAAAACTGTTTTTT.

This rearrangement joins TRBV6-6 to TRBJ2-7, with TRBD2 identical over 11 bases. The CDR3 spans 16 residues. V shed 0 bases, J shed 0 bases, and the junction held 1 base outside the gene matches. Germline-derived CDR1 and CDR2 are MNHNY and SVGAGI (reference sequence). CDR3 residues: CASSYSLAGGSYEQYF. The CDR3 DNA follows: TGTGCCAGCAGTTACTCTCTAGCGGGAGGCTCCTACGAGCAGTACTTC.

The chain is built from TRBV7-9 and TRBJ2-7, with 8 bases lining up with TRBD1. V was clipped by 6 bases and J by 3 bases; unmatched bases: 16. Germline CDR1 is SEHNR and CDR2 is FQNEAQ (reference sequence). This CDR3 is built from 17 residues. The CDR3 nucleotides read TGTGCCAGCAGAACCGACAGGGGCCATAGGACCAGCTACGAGCAGTACTTC. Amino acids: CASRTDRGHRTSYEQYF.

This chain joins TRBV9 and TRBJ1-2; tentatively, D is TRBD1 (6 bases). Germline V gives CDR1 SGDLS, CDR2 YYNGEE. This CDR3 spans 17 amino acids. Trimming stripped 4 bases from V and 1 base from J, with 20 bases between. The CDR3: CASSPRGSGEFNYGYTF. As DNA, the CDR3 is TGTGCCAGCAGCCCTCGCGGTTCAGGGGAATTTAACTATGGCTACACCTTC.

This chain connects TRBV9 to TRBJ2-3; a possible D gene is TRBD2 (5 bases). V lost 0 bases to trimming and J lost 4 bases, with 12 bases between them. CDR3 length: 15 residues. Germline assignment: CDR1 SGDLS and CDR2 YYNGEE. The CDR3 sequence: CASSVAGVRADTQYF. As DNA, the CDR3 is TGTGCCAGCAGCGTAGCAGGAGTGAGGGCAGATACGCAGTATTTT.

J is TRBJ2-7 and V is TRBV5-4, with TRBD2 as a possible D gene (5 bases). The germline V and J ends were trimmed by 4 bases and 7 bases, with 15 bases remaining between them. The CDR3 loop spans 13 amino acids. The V gene's germline CDR1 is SGHNT and CDR2 YYREEE (reference sequence). This chain's CDR3 is CASSVDRSGEQYF. DNA of the CDR3: TGTGCCAGCAGCGTGGACCGTTCGGGGGAGCAGTACTTC.

The sample holds one count of this clone. The CDR3 is CASSQDWISSGALEQYF. The CDR3, as DNA: TGCGCCAGCAGCCAAGATTGGATTAGTAGCGGGGCCCTCGAGCAGTACTTC. This chain connects TRBV4-3 to TRBJ2-7; 8 positions agree with TRBD2. Losses at the gene ends were 0 bases for V and 6 bases for J; bases not matched to a gene: 13. Germline CDR1 is LGHNA and CDR2 is YSLEER. The CDR3 consists of 17 residues.

The genes are TRBV5-4 and TRBJ2-3; 14 positions match TRBD2. Unmatched junction bases numbered 8, after V lost 4 bases and J lost 4 bases. The CDR3 runs to 17 residues. The germline V gene has CDR1 SGHNT and CDR2 YYREEE (reference sequence). CDR3 nucleotides: TGTGCCAGCAGCCCTGGGACTAGCGGGAGTAGGTCAGATACGCAGTATTTT. Protein sequence: CASSPGTSGSRSDTQYF. Complete variable domain (other parts from reference TRBV5-4 and TRBJ2-3): ETGVTQSPTHLIKTRGQQVTLRCSSQSGHNTVSWYQQALGQGPQFIFQYYREEENGRGNFPPRFSGLQFPNYSSELNVNALELDDSALYLCASSPGTSGSRSDTQYFGPGTRLTVL.

The genes are TRBV6-5 and TRBJ1-3; D is possibly TRBD1 (6 bases). V shed 6 bases and J shed 0 bases, with 12 bases lying between them. CDR1 and CDR2 from the germline V gene are MNHEY and SVGAGI. The CDR3 consists of 15 residues. The CDR3 loop reads CASRLQGSSGNTIYF. CDR3 DNA sequence: TGTGCCAGCAGGCTACAGGGAAGCTCTGGAAACACCATATATTTT.

The chain couples TRBV6-1 to TRBJ2-3; possibly TRBD2 for D (6 bases). V was pared by 3 bases and J by 5 bases, with 15 bases between. Germline CDR1 and CDR2: MNHNS and SASEGT. The CDR3 covers 15 residues. CDR3 loop: CASSEGPGGGDTQYF. The CDR3 bases are TGTGCCAGCAGTGAGGGGCCCGGGGGAGGAGATACGCAGTATTTT.

The V call is TRBV27, the J call TRBJ2-3, with 10 bases that match TRBD1. V lost 2 bases to trimming and J lost 6 bases; unmatched junction nucleotides: 11. Germline loops: CDR1 MNHEY, CDR2 SMNVEV (reference sequence). CDR3 length: 17 residues. CDR3 loop: CASSLLRPGQGSDTQYF. CDR3 nucleotide sequence: TGTGCCAGCAGTTTACTCAGACCGGGACAGGGGTCGGATACGCAGTATTTT.

The CDR3 protein is CASSFRTGSSGNTIYF. DNA of the CDR3: TGTGCCAGCAGCTTCCGGACAGGGAGCTCTGGAAACACCATATATTTT. This chain connects TRBV7-8 to TRBJ1-3; 8 nucleotides line up with TRBD1. After removal of 3 bases from V and 0 bases from J, the junction contained 4 bases not matched to a gene. CDR3 length equals 16 residues. CDR1 is SGHVS and CDR2 is FQNEAQ in the germline V gene.

The gene calls are TRBV4-1 and TRBJ2-5; TRBD2 aligns across 8 bases. Germline assignment: CDR1 MGHRA and CDR2 YSYEKL. J lost 4 bases, V lost 2 bases, and 0 bases had no gene match. CDR3 length equals 13 residues. In nucleotides, the CDR3 is TGCGCCAGCAGCCAACTAGCGGGAGAGACCCAGTACTTC. It yields the protein CASSQLAGETQYF.

The CDR3: CASSLGLHLRLSYEQYF. The DNA of the CDR3 is TGTGCCAGCAGCTTAGGACTACATCTCCGTCTCTCCTACGAGCAGTACTTC. V usage is TRBV7-2 and J usage is TRBJ2-5, with D perhaps matching TRBD2 (5 bases). The end of the DNA aligns better with TRBJ2-7, so the J call may be wrong. Looked up from germline, CDR1 is SGHTA and CDR2 is FQGNSA. The CDR3 runs 17 residues.

Only one count was recorded for this clone. The chain links TRBV4-3 to TRBJ1-5, with D possibly matching TRBD1 (5 bases). Between the trimmed V and J ends, which lost 0 bases and 6 bases, there was a span of 15 bases. CDR3 size: 16 residues. Germline CDR1 LGHNA, CDR2 YSLEER. The CDR3 sequence: CASSQDARVESQPQHF. DNA for the CDR3: TGCGCCAGCAGCCAAGATGCCAGGGTAGAAAGTCAGCCCCAGCATTTT.

Regarding this clone: At one end, the junction sequence differs from germline, possibly due to a read error. V and J are TRBV7-9 and TRBJ2-7; TRBD1 might be the D (6 bases). The CDR3 is made up of 9 amino acids. Germline CDR1 and CDR2: SEHNR and FQNEAQ (reference sequence). CDR3 sequence reads: CASGGRGDF. For the CDR3, the DNA is TGTGCCAGCGGGGGCCGAGGGGACTTC.

The rearrangement uses TRBV10-3 and TRBJ1-3, with 9 nucleotides matching TRBD1. The V and J ends lost 1 base and 8 bases, in that order; junction bases with no gene match: 6. The CDR3 is 15 amino acids. The V gene's germline CDR1 is ENHRY and CDR2 SYGVKD. CDR3 protein: CAISELDRGIDTIYF. The CDR3, as DNA: TGTGCCATCAGTGAGTTGGACAGGGGAATTGACACCATATATTTT.

V usage is TRBV9 and J usage is TRBJ2-5; the match to TRBD1 covers 7 bases. The J call is doubtful: the DNA matches TRBJ2-7 better. Germline V gene lookup returns CDR1 SGDLS and CDR2 YYNGEE. CDR3 length: 15 amino acids. The CDR3 bases are TGTGCCAGCAGCGTAGAGGGGGACAGTTACTACGAGCAGTACTTC. Translating it yields CASSVEGDSYYEQYF.

This clone appeared once. The V call is TRBV4-3, the J call TRBJ1-5; D is unclear. Trimming left V 0 bases short and J 8 bases short, with 14 bases between. This CDR3 is built from 15 residues. Germline V gene data show CDR1 as LGHNA and CDR2 as YSLEER. CDR3 bases: TGCGCCAGCAGCCAAGATTTGGCAGGTTATGAGCCCCAGCATTTT. Translation gives CASSQDLAGYEPQHF.

Comment on this clone: Mismatch with germline at one junction end may stem from a read error. The V and J genes are TRBV4-1 and TRBJ2-7; TRBD1 aligns across 8 bases. From germline, CDR1 is MGHRA and CDR2 YSYEKL. CDR3 length: 13 residues. The CDR3 bases are TGCGCCAGCAGCCAAGCCGCGGACAGGGAATGCCACTTC. Residues: CASSQAADRECHF.